The 10 T cell receptor beta chains given below trace back to one sample, sequenced in a study of shared clonotypes between healthy human individuals (dated by TCRdb to about 2020). The library was built by means of the immunoSEQ multiplex PCR assay. TCRdb limited this immuneACCESS table to in-frame rearrangements with V and J called. A share of clones is missing; checked studies link under half to unresolved V genes, and the rest is unexplained. In this sample the table shows more than 2 million clones, roughly 94% of which occur a single time. The ten top clones hold 0.1% to 0.15% of the sample. Specimen: naive CD4+ T cells sorted from blood. Sample cell subset or site, as interpreted from the label and publication: CD45RA+ positively selected. Source of these receptors: a man aged 18 to 30 in good health.

The V gene is TRBV9, the J gene TRBJ2-1; tentative D call: TRBD1 (6 bases). V was trimmed by 3 bases and J by 4 bases, leaving 14 bases between them. The CDR3 runs 15 residues. Looked up from germline, CDR1 is SGDLS and CDR2 is YYNGEE. CDR3 in DNA: TGTGCCAGCAGCGAGGCAGGGGTGGGATACAATGAGCAGTTCTTC. It specifies CASSEAGVGYNEQFF.

The V and J genes are TRBV19 and TRBJ1-1; maybe TRBD1 (6 bases). The V gene lost 8 bases and the J gene lost 4 bases, with 23 bases spanning the gap. The CDR3 is 16 residues long. CDR1 is LNHDA and CDR2 is SQIVND in the germline V gene (reference sequence). CDR3 amino acids: CASAQGTLVWTTEAFF. In DNA form, the CDR3 reads TGTGCCAGTGCCCAGGGGACCCTAGTCTGGACCACTGAAGCTTTCTTT. Variable domain in full (rest from reference TRBV19 and TRBJ1-1): DGGITQSPKYLFRKEGQNVTLSCEQNLNHDAMYWYRQDPGQGLRLIYYSQIVNDFQKGDIAEGYSVSREKKESFPLTVTSAQKNPTAFYLCASAQGTLVWTTEAFFGQGTRLTVV.

This clone was seen just once. The rearrangement links TRBV21-1 to TRBJ2-1; the table's D gene call, TRBD2, was not cross checked with the DNA. TRBV21-1 is marked as a pseudogene. The length of the CDR3 is 18 residues. The CDR3 protein is CASIRLMGLAGVNNEQFF. The CDR3 DNA sequence: TGTGCCAGCATCCGTCTTATGGGGCTAGCGGGAGTCAACAATGAGCAGTTCTTC.

The CDR3 bases are TGTGCCAGCAGCTTATCTCAGGGATTTAATTCACCCCTCCACTTT. Translated: CASSLSQGFNSPLHF. The chain recombines TRBV7-2 with TRBJ1-6, with D possibly being TRBD1 (5 bases). The CDR3 sequence is 15 residues long. V was clipped by 2 bases and J by 6 bases, with 11 bases between them. Germline V CDR1 and CDR2: SGHTA, FQGNSA.

This clone occurred many times. Other DNA sequences in this sample translate to the same CDR3. DNA of the CDR3: TGTGCCAGGGGGAGGGACACTGAAGCTTTCTTT. Translation gives CARGRDTEAFF. The V gene is TRBV30, the J gene TRBJ1-1; TRBD1 is a possible D gene (6 bases). Trimming shortened V by 8 bases and J by 3 bases, and 10 bases separated the two germline ends. The CDR3 has 11 amino acids. Germline V gene data show CDR1 as GTSNPN and CDR2 as SVGIG (reference sequence).

V gene TRBV5-1 combines with J gene TRBJ2-1; TRBD1 or TRBD2 may be the D gene (5 bases each). Germline assignment: CDR1 SGHRS and CDR2 YFSETQ. V was clipped by 4 bases and J by 5 bases, with 16 bases between them. The CDR3 totals 15 residues. The CDR3 coding sequence is TGCGCCAGCAGCCTGCTAGTAGTGGGGGACAATGAGCAGTTCTTC. Translated: CASSLLVVGDNEQFF. The whole variable domain, remainder taken from reference TRBV5-1 and TRBJ2-1, is KAGVTQTPRYLIKTRGQQVTLSCSPISGHRSVSWYQQTPGQGLQFLFEYFSETQRNKGNFPGRFSGRQFSNSRSEMNVSTLELGDSALYLCASSLLVVGDNEQFFGPGTRLTVL.

For this clone: Different DNA sequences within this sample yield the same CDR3. J is TRBJ2-5 and V is TRBV5-1; 11 bases are shared with TRBD2. From germline, CDR1 is SGHRS and CDR2 YFSETQ. The trim removed 2 bases at V and 2 bases at J, leaving 5 bases unmatched. This CDR3 is built from 16 residues. The CDR3 bases are TGCGCCAGCAGCTTCGGGCTAGCGGGGGGACAAGAGACCCAGTACTTC. Translating it yields CASSFGLAGGQETQYF.

The chain has TRBV5-8 and TRBJ2-5; 12 positions match TRBD2. The V gene's germline CDR1 is SGHTS and CDR2 YDEGEE. The CDR3 is 15 amino acids. After removal of 4 bases from V and 6 bases from J, the junction contained 7 bases not matched to a gene. CDR3: CASSPSGGAGKTQYF. DNA for the CDR3: TGTGCCAGCAGCCCTAGCGGGGGGGCCGGTAAGACCCAGTACTTC.

With regard to this clone: This may be a read error, as it is one base from a much larger clone. The sample contains more than one DNA sequence encoding this CDR3. The chain combines TRBV18 with TRBJ1-1; weak D call: TRBD1 (6 bases). Per the germline V gene, CDR1 is KGHSH and CDR2 is LQKENI. Trimming took 1 base from V and 3 from J, leaving 6 bases between them. This CDR3 comprises 13 residues. Here the CDR3 DNA reads TGTGCCAGCTCACCACAGGGGGACACTGAAGCTTTCTTT. Translation: CASSPQGDTEAFF.

CDR3 amino acids: CASSSQGASGYTF. The DNA for the CDR3 is TGTGCCAGCAGCTCACAGGGGGCTAGTGGCTACACCTTC. The rearrangement joins TRBV5-6 to TRBJ1-2; 9 bases fit TRBD1. The CDR3 extends over 13 amino acids. Germline CDR1 and CDR2: SGHDT and YYEEEE. The V and J ends lost 3 bases and 7 bases, in that order; junction bases with no gene match: 4.